Following are 7 T cell receptor beta chains from one sample sequenced in a study of response to subunit inactivated influenza vaccine. TCRdb processed the RT-PCR reads anew with MiXCR; each CDR3 protein has one entry. Of around 570,000 distinct CDR3 sequences listed, less than 8% are singletons. This specimen consisted of PBMCs from blood, obtained 23 to 25 months after vaccination. The receptor set was obtained from a man aged 45 to 70 who received an inactivated influenza vaccine.

This clonotype appeared many times. J is TRBJ2-5 and V is TRBV7-9, with D possibly TRBD1 on 5 matching bases. This CDR3 is 15 amino acids long. From germline, CDR1 is SEHNR and CDR2 FQNEAQ (reference sequence). Trimming stripped 1 base from V and 6 bases from J, with 15 bases between. The CDR3 sequence is CASSLGRQGRQTQYF. DNA of the CDR3: TGTGCCAGCAGCTTAGGACGCCAGGGAAGACAGACCCAGTACTTC.

The V gene is TRBV2, the J gene TRBJ2-7, with TRBD2 identical over 7 bases. The CDR3 is 18 residues long. V trimming: 5 bases; J trimming: 2 bases; junction bases outside the gene matches: 18. CDR1 and CDR2 from the germline V gene are SNHLY and FYNNEI. The CDR3: CASSSSGWVRETTYEQYF. The CDR3 DNA is TGTGCCAGCAGTAGCAGCGGTTGGGTGCGGGAGACCACCTACGAGCAGTACTTC.

This clonotype was detected a few times. The V gene is TRBV6-1, the J gene TRBJ2-2; TRBD1 agrees at 10 bases. The V gene's germline CDR1 is MNHNS and CDR2 SASEGT. The trim removed 6 bases at V and 3 bases at J, leaving 7 bases unmatched. This CDR3 is built from 16 residues. CDR3 nucleotide sequence: TGTGCCAGCAGACTCCGGGACAGGGGATACACCGGGGAGCTGTTTTTT. Protein sequence: CASRLRDRGYTGELFF.

This clonotype was observed a handful of times. V is TRBV6-2 or TRBV6-3 and J is TRBJ2-1, with 7 bases matching TRBD2. Germline-derived CDR1 and CDR2 are MNHEY and SVGEGT. Germline trimming cut 4 bases from V and 10 bases from J; bases unmatched to any gene: 7. This CDR3 region has 13 residues. The CDR3 DNA reads TGTGCCAGCAGTTTGGGACGGGGGGAGGAGCAGTTCTTC. It is translated as CASSLGRGEEQFF.

The chain is built from TRBV20-1 and TRBJ2-1, with 14 bases lining up with TRBD2. V trimming: 5 bases; J trimming: 8 bases; junction bases outside the gene matches: 11. CDR1 and CDR2 from the germline V gene are DFQATT and SNEGSKA (reference sequence). This CDR3 is built from 16 residues. CDR3 residues: CSAPGLAGGRGDEQFF. CDR3 nucleotides: TGCAGTGCTCCCGGACTAGCGGGAGGTCGGGGAGATGAGCAGTTCTTC.

This clonotype was observed many times. The CDR3 sequence: CASSDLYTEAFF. CDR3 DNA: TGTGCCAGCAGTGACCTTTACACTGAAGCTTTCTTT. The chain has TRBV2 and TRBJ1-1; D not certain. This CDR3 is 12 amino acids long. CDR1 is SNHLY and CDR2 is FYNNEI in the germline V gene. Between the trimmed V and J ends, which lost 3 bases and 3 bases, there was a span of 5 bases.

V gene TRBV7-9 combines with J gene TRBJ2-2; D could derive from TRBD1 or TRBD2 (5 bases each). The CDR3 contains 16 residues. Germline V gene sequence: CDR1 SEHNR, CDR2 FQNEAQ (reference sequence). V was trimmed by 1 base and J by 2 bases, leaving 11 bases between them. The CDR3: CASSLEYGGNTGELFF. As DNA, the CDR3 is TGTGCCAGCAGCTTAGAATATGGGGGTAACACCGGGGAGCTGTTTTTT.